Below, one T cell receptor beta chain is given with its context. The antigen it recognizes is unknown. No much larger clone is present one base from it, and per-base qualities are unavailable. The source of the sample is a study of spatial heterogeneity in lung cancer (dated by TCRdb to between 2018 and 2021). Describing the broader study: Beta-chain transcripts were consistently detected in greater numbers than alpha-chain transcripts, which likely reflects a higher abundance of beta-chain transcripts. In the raw uncorrected reads, each unique combination of TCR and UMI appeared on average more than ten times. TCR alpha and beta repertoires were quantitatively compared across multiple tumor regions, matched nontumor lung and blood in non-small cell lung cancer. TCR repertoire features were related to nonsynonymous mutation counts determined by whole-exome sequencing of tumor tissue. At surgery, both alpha and beta chains were TCR-sequenced in 200 to 250 tumor regions, approximately 64 matched nontumor lung samples and just over 55 PBMC samples.

Library generation was performed with 5' RACE. TCRdb names NextSeq 500 as the instrument used. The TCR library protocol attached a unique molecular identifier to each TCR cDNA molecule to allow correction of PCR and sequencing errors. In the original analysis: TCR identification, UMI-based error correction and CDR3 extraction were all carried out with Decombinator tools. TCRs above a frequency of 2 per 1,000, corresponding to the top 1% of the tumor frequency distribution, were defined as expanded. Each repertoire was subsampled 100 times to 5,000 TCRs, after which Renyi diversity was computed with the R vegan package. CDR3 similarity networks were built from amino acid triplet string-kernel similarity, with CDR3s being connected when pairwise similarity was above 0.82. TCRdb trimmed public reads at Q25 via fastp, called clones via MiXCR and kept in-frame beta chains. Under each unique CDR3 protein, matching rows form one entry showing the most common genes and DNA. The V and J calls come from TCRdb's annotation, not from the publication. Across this sample there are approximately 82,000 distinct CDR3 sequences, with over 10% seen only once. The leading ten clones occupy approximately 4.2% of the sample.

The investigation overall reported the following: Ubiquitous expanded tumor TCRs were detected in blood more often at tumor resection than at routine follow-up. Additional single-cell paired TCR alpha and beta sequencing was considered necessary to confirm, at a functional level, the hypothesis that regional TCRs recognize regional mutations.

The time point label, read with the paper, signifies: sample taken at primary tumor resection. Without any cell sorting, TCR sequencing was performed on whole RNA extracted either from tumor and nontumor lung tissue or from cryopreserved PBMC samples. Donors were around 69 patients with early-stage, untreated non-small cell lung cancer from the lung TRACERx cohort. Patients were selected for TCR sequencing only if sufficient RNA was available from at least two tumor regions. CDR1 and CDR2 are drawn from the germline V gene (reference sequence): MNHNY, SVGAGI. Inclusive of the bounding cysteine and phenylalanine, the CDR3 is 17 residues long. Just CDR3 DNA is preserved here, 51 bases in frame from base 1. Compared with germline, V lacks 7 bases and J lacks 6 bases; bases without a gene match: 13.

This sample comprised PBMCs, obtained at surgery. This TCR came from a male donor with early-stage non-small cell lung cancer. The sequence is built from TRBV6-6 and TRBJ2-2; 11 central nucleotides agree with TRBD1. The DNA is TGTGCCAGCACCCAATCCCCCGGACAGGGGGCCGCCGGGGAGCTGTTTTTT. Its translation reads: CASTQSPGQGAAGELFF.